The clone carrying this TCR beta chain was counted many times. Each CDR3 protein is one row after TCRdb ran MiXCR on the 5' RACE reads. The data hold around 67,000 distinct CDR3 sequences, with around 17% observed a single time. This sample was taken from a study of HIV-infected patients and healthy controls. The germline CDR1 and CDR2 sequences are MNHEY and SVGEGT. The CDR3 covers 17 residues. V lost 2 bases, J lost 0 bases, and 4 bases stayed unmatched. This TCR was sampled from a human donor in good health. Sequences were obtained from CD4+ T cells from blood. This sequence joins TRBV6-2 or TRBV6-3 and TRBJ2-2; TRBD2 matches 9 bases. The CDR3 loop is CASSYLSGGANTGELFF. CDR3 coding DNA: TGTGCCAGCAGTTACCTTAGCGGGGGCGCGAACACCGGGGAGCTGTTTTTT.